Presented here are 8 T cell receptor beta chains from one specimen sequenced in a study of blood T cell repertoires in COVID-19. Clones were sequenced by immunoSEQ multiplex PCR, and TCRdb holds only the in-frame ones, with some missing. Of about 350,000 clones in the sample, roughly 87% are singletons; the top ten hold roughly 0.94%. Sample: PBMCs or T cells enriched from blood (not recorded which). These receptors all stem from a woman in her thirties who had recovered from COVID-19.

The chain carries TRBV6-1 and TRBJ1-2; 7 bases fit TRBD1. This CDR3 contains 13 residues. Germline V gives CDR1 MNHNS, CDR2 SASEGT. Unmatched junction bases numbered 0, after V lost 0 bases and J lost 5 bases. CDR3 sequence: CASSEAGQYGYTF. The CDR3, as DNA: TGTGCCAGCAGTGAAGCGGGACAGTATGGCTACACCTTC.

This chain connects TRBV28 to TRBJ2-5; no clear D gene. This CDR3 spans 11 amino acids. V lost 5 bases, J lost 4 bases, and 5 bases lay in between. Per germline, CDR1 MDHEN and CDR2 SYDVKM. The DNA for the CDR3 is TGTGCCAGCAGTATTAGAGAGACCCAGTACTTC. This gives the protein CASSIRETQYF.

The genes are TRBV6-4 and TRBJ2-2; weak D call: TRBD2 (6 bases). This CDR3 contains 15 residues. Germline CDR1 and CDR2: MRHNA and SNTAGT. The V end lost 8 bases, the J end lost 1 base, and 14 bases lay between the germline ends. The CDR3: CASARGGENTGELFF. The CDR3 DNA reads TGTGCCAGCGCCCGGGGCGGGGAGAACACCGGGGAGCTGTTTTTT.

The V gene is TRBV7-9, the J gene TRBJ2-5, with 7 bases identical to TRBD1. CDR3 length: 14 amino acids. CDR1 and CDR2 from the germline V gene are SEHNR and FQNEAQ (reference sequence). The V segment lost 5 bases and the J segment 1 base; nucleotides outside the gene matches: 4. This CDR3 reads CASSPGTAQETQYF. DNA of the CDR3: TGTGCCAGCAGCCCTGGGACAGCCCAAGAGACCCAGTACTTC.

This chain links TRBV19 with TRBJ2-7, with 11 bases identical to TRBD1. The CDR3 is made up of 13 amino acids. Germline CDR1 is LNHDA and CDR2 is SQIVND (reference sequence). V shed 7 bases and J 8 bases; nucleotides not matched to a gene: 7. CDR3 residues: CASNQGQGEKQYF. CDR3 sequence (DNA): TGTGCCAGTAATCAGGGACAGGGGGAAAAGCAGTACTTC.

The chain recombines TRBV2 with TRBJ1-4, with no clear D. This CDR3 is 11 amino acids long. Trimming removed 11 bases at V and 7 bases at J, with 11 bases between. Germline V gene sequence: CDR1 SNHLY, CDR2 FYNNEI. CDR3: CAGGRGEKLFF. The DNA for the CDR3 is TGTGCCGGAGGGCGCGGTGAAAAACTGTTTTTT.

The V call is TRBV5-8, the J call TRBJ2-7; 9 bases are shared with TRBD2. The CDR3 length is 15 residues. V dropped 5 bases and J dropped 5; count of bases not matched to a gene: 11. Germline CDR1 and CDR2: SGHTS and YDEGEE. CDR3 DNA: TGTGCCAGCAGTCCTAGATATAGCGGGGGAAACGAGCAGTACTTC. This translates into CASSPRYSGGNEQYF.

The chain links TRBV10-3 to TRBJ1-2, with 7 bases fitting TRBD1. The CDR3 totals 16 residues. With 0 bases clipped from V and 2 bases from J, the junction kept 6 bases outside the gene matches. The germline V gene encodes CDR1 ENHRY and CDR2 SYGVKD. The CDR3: CAISESTQGPNYGYTF. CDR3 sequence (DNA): TGTGCCATCAGTGAGTCGACACAGGGGCCAAACTATGGCTACACCTTC.